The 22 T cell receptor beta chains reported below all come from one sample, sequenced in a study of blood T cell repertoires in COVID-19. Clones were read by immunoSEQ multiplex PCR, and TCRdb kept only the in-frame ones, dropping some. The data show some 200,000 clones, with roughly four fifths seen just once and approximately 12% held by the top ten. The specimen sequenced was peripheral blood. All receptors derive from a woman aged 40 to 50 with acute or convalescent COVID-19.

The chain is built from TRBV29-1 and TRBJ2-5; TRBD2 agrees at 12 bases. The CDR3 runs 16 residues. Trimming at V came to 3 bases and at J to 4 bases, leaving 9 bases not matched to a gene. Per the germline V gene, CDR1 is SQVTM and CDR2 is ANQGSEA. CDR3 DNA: TGCAGCGTTGAGGGGCTAGCGGGAGGGCCTGTAGAGACCCAGTACTTC. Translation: CSVEGLAGGPVETQYF.

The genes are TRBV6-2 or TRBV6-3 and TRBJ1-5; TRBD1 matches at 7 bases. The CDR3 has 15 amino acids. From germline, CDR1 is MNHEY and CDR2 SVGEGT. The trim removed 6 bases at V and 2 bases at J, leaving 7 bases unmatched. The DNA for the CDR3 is TGTGCCAGCAGCTTGGGACAGCCTCGCAATCAGCCCCAGCATTTT. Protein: CASSLGQPRNQPQHF.

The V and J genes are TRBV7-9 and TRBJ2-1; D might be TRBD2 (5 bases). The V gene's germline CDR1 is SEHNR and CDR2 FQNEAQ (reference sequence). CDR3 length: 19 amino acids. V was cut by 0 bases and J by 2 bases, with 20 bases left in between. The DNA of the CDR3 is TGTGCCAGCAGCTTAGCCCTTTCCTTTAGTGAGAGGGCCTACAATGAGCAGTTCTTC. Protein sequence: CASSLALSFSERAYNEQFF.

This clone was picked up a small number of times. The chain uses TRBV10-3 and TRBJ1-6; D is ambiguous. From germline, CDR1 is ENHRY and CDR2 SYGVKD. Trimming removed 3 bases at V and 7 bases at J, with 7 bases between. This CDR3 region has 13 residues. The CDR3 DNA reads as TGTGCCATCAGTGAACAGCTAAATTCACCCCTCCACTTT. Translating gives CAISEQLNSPLHF.

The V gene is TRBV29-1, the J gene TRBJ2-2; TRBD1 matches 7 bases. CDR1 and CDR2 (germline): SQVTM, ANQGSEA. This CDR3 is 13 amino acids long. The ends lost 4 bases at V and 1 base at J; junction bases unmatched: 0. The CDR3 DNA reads TGCAGCGTTGGGACAGGGAACACCGGGGAGCTGTTTTTT. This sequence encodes CSVGTGNTGELFF.

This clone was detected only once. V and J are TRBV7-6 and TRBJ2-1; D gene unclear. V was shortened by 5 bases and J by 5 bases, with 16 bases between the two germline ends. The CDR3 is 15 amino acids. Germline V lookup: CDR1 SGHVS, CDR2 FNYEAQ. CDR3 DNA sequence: TGTGCCAGCAGCCGCCAAGCGCCGCCCGACAATGAGCAGTTCTTC. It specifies CASSRQAPPDNEQFF.

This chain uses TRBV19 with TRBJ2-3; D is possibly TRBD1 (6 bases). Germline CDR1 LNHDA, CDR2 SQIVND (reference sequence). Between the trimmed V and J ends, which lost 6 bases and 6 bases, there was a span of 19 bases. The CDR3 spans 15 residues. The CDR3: CASSRTGSREDTQYF. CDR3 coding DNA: TGTGCCAGTAGCAGAACAGGGTCTCGAGAGGATACGCAGTATTTT.

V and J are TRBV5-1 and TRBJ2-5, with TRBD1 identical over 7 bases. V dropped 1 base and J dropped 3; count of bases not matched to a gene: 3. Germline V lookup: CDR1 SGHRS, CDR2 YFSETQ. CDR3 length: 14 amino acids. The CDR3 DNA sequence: TGCGCCAGCAGCTTGCTCGGGACAGAAGAGACCCAGTACTTC. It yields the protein CASSLLGTEETQYF.

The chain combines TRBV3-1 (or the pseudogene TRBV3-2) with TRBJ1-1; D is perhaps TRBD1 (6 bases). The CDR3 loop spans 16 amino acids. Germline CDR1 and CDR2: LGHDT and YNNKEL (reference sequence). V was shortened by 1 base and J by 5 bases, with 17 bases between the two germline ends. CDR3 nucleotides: TGTGCCAGCAGCCAAGCTTACAGGGTAGTGGGTACTGAAGCTTTCTTT. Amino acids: CASSQAYRVVGTEAFF.

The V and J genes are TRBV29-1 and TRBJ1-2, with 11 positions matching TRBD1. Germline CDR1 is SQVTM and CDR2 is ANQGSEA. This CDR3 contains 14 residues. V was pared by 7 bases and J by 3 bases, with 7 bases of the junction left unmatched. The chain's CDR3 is CSALGQGADYGYTF. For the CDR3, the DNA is TGCAGCGCCCTCGGACAGGGGGCAGACTATGGCTACACCTTC.

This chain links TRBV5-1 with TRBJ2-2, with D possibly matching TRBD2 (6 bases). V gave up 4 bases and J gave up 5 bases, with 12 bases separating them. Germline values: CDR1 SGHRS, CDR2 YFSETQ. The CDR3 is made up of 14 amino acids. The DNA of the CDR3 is TGCGCCAGCAGCCTGGGACTGCTAACCGGGGAGCTGTTTTTT. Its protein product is CASSLGLLTGELFF.

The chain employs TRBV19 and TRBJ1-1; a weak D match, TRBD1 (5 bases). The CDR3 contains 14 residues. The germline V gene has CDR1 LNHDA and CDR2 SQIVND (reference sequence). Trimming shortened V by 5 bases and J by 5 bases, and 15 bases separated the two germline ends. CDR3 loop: CASSFLGGSTEAFF. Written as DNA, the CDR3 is TGTGCCAGTAGTTTCCTGGGGGGATCGACTGAAGCTTTCTTT.

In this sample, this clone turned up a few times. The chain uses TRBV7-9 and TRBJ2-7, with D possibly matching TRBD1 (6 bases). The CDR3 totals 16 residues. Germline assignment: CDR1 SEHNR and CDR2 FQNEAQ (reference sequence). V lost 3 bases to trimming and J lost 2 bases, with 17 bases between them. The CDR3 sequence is CASSLGPGEAAYEQYF. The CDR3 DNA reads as TGTGCCAGCAGCTTGGGTCCAGGGGAAGCGGCCTACGAGCAGTACTTC.

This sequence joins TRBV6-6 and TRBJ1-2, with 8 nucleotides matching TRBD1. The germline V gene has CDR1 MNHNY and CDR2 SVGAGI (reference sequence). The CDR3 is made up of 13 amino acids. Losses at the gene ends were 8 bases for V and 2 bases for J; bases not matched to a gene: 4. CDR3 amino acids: CASGPGGNYGYTF. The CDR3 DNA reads TGTGCCAGCGGCCCAGGGGGCAACTATGGCTACACCTTC.

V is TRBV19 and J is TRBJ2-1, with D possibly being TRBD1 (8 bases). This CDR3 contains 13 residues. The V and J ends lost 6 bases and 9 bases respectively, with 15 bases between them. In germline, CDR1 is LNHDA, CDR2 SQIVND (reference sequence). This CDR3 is CASRSTGEGEQFF. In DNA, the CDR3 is TGTGCCAGTAGATCGACAGGGGAGGGTGAGCAGTTCTTC.

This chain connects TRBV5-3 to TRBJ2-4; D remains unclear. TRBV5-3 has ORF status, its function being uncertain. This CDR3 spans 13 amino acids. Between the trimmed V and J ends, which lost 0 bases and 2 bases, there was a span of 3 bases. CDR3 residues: CARSLATKNIQYF. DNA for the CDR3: TGTGCCAGAAGCTTGGCCACCAAAAACATTCAGTACTTC.

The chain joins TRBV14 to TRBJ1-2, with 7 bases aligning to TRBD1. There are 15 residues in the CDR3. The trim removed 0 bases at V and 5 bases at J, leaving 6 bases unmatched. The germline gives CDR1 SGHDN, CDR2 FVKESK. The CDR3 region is CASSQDDRDYYGYTF. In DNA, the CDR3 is TGTGCCAGCAGCCAAGATGACAGGGATTATTATGGCTACACCTTC.

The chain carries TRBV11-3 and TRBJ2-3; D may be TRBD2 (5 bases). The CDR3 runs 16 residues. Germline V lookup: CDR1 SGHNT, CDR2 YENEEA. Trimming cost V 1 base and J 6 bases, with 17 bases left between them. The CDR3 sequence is CASSLGRAMTGDTQYF. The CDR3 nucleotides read TGTGCCAGCAGCTTAGGGCGGGCCATGACTGGTGATACGCAGTATTTT.

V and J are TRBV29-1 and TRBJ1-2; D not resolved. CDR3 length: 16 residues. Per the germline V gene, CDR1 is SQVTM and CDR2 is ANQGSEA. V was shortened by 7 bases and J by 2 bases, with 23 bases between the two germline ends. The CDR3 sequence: CSADPYETLRNYGYTF. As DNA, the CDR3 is TGCAGCGCTGATCCCTACGAGACTCTGAGGAACTATGGCTACACCTTC. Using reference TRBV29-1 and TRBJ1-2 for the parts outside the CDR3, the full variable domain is SAVISQKPSRDICQRGTSLTIQCQVDSQVTMMFWYRQQPGQSLTLIATANQGSEATYESGFVIDKFPISRPNLTFSTLTVSNMSPEDSSIYLCSADPYETLRNYGYTFGSGTRLTVV.

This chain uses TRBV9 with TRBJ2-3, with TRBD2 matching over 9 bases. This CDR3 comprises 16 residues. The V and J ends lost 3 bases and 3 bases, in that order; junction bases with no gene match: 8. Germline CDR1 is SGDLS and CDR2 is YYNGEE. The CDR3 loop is CASSAGVAGATDTQYF. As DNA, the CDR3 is TGTGCCAGCAGCGCAGGTGTAGCGGGAGCAACAGATACGCAGTATTTT. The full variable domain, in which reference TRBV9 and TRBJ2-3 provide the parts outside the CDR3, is DSGVTQTPKHLITATGQRVTLRCSPRSGDLSVYWYQQSLDQGLQFLIQYYNGEERAKGNILERFSAQQFPDLHSELNLSSLELGDSALYFCASSAGVAGATDTQYFGPGTRLTVL.

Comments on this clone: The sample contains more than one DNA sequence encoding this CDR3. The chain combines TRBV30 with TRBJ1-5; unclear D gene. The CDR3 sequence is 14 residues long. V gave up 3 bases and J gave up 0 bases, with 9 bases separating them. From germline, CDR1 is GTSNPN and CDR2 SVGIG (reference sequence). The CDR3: CAWSVGSSNQPQHF. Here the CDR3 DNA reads TGTGCCTGGAGCGTAGGGAGTAGCAATCAGCCCCAGCATTTT.

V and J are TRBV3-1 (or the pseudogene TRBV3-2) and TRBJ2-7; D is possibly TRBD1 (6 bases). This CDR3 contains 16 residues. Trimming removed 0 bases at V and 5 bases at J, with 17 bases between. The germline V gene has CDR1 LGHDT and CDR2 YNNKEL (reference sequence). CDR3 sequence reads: CASSQDWGLTPHEQYF. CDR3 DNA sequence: TGTGCCAGCAGCCAAGATTGGGGGCTTACTCCTCACGAGCAGTACTTC.